The TCR beta chain under discussion was sequenced for a study of vaccination effects on CD4 cells after COVID-19. The study's findings and limits: Cross-reactivity with common cold coronaviruses was shown by only 1 of 255 vaccine-induced clones in healthy vaccinees.

Sequencing used immunoSEQ multiplex PCR; TCRdb keeps in-frame clones, though not all of them. The sample has over 14,000 clones, over 60% seen once. On this clone: Its cognate antigen is unknown.

Under the ViraFEST assay, PBMC were stimulated with viral peptide pools so that antigen-specific CD4+ T cells expanded. Sequencing was performed afterwards. Following an approximately 10-day culture, CD4+ T cells were purified. As their vaccination, participants received two doses of either BNT162b2 or mRNA-1273. Vaccinated recipients, who were negative for nucleocapsid antibodies, had no history of SARS-CoV-2 infection. Fresh IL-2-containing medium replaced half the medium on days 3 and 7. This CDR3 contains 15 residues. Trimming stripped 6 bases from V and 2 bases from J, with 14 bases between. CDR1 and CDR2 (germline): SGHAT, FQNNGV.

The material was CD4+ T cells from PBMCs cultured with SARS-CoV-2 spike peptides, obtained after COVID-19 vaccination. V usage is TRBV11-2 and J usage is TRBJ2-1; D may be TRBD1 (6 bases). The sequence came from a human donor who received a COVID-19 vaccine. CDR3 sequence (DNA): TGTGCCAGCAGGGCGTACGGGACAACCTACAATGAGCAGTTCTTC. The encoded protein is CASRAYGTTYNEQFF.